The 2 T cell receptor beta chains presented below share a single source sample, sequenced in a study of CD8 T cells in ankylosing spondylitis. TCRdb fed the 5' RACE reads into MiXCR, producing one record per CDR3 protein. The sample has about 140,000 distinct CDR3 sequences, 7% to 9% seen once; the top ten hold approximately 6.8%. Sequenced: synovial fluid, either unsorted or a sorted T cell fraction (not recorded which). Receptor source: a male donor with ankylosing spondylitis.

This clonotype showed up just a few times. The gene calls are TRBV5-6 and TRBJ2-7, with a weak D call TRBD2 (6 bases). V shed 0 bases and J shed 3 bases, with 10 bases lying between them. The CDR3 sequence is 14 residues long. Germline CDR1 reads SGHDT; CDR2 reads YYEEEE. The DNA for the CDR3 is TGTGCCAGCAGCTTGGGCGGGGTAGGCTACGAGCAGTACTTC. This translates into CASSLGGVGYEQYF.

This clonotype was recorded a few times. The chain is built from TRBV4-3 and TRBJ1-1, with a possible D match to TRBD1 (6 bases). CDR1 is LGHNA and CDR2 is YSLEER in the germline V gene. The CDR3 runs to 15 residues. V was clipped by 4 bases and J by 1 base, with 13 bases between them. The CDR3, as DNA: TGCGCCAGCAGCCCAGAGGGACACAAGAACACTGAAGCTTTCTTT. It specifies CASSPEGHKNTEAFF.